The T cell receptor beta chain described here comes from a study of T cell responses to AZD1222 COVID-19 vaccine. Study outcomes and limitations: The study found Spike-specific TCR breadth and depth rose after two AZD1222 doses. Baseline seropositivity characterized only six or seven AZD1222 recipients.

The table lists this clone with a count of one. Its antigen is not known. This CDR3 contains 15 residues. The V gene's germline CDR1 is SGHTA and CDR2 FQGNSA. Trimming cost V 5 bases and J 6 bases, with 14 bases left between them. Assay: immunoSEQ multiplex PCR; the TCRdb copy retains only in-frame clones and omits some. Found here are 85,000 to 95,000 clones, almost 90% of them singletons; the top ten hold almost 8.5%. The rearrangement links TRBV7-2 to TRBJ1-6, with D possibly being TRBD1 (6 bases). Sequenced here: peripheral blood, sampled on day 0 of AZD1222 vaccination. This sequence originates from an adult in good health. The CDR3 is CASSQGQGINSPLHF. In DNA, the CDR3 is TGTGCCAGCAGCCAAGGCCAGGGGATTAATTCACCCCTCCACTTT.